The 10 T cell receptor beta chains given below trace back to one sample, sequenced in a study of blood T cells in healthy people across ages. A second PCR, run for roughly 7 to 11 cycles, used a sample-barcoded 5' primer plus a J-beta primer mix. TCRdb redid the calling of the 5' RACE reads with MiXCR, one entry per CDR3 protein. This table holds some 800,000 distinct CDR3 sequences, more than 20% found once. The same data also went into a second study, on T cells of mothers and their children.

The sequenced material came from blood. The receptors were sampled from a boy between 10 and 17 years old in good health.

The genes are TRBV20-1 and TRBJ1-5, with D unclear. Germline values: CDR1 DFQATT, CDR2 SNEGSKA (reference sequence). Trimming stripped 0 bases from V and 4 bases from J, with 13 bases between. This CDR3 is 15 amino acids long. The CDR3 coding sequence is TGCAGTGCTAGAGATAGTGTCACGGTTAATCAGCCCCAGCATTTT. Translation gives CSARDSVTVNQPQHF.

This clonotype was counted between two and nine times. The V and J genes are TRBV20-1 and TRBJ2-7, with D tentatively TRBD1 or TRBD2 (5 bases each). The CDR3 totals 13 residues. In germline, CDR1 is DFQATT, CDR2 SNEGSKA (reference sequence). V was shortened by 5 bases and J by 0 bases, with 11 bases between the two germline ends. The DNA for the CDR3 is TGCAGTGCTGGTTCCGGGGCCTCCTACGAGCAGTACTTC. Its translation is CSAGSGASYEQYF.

This chain joins TRBV28 and TRBJ1-2; possible D gene TRBD1, 6 bases. Trimming shortened V by 5 bases and J by 1 base, and 14 bases separated the two germline ends. The CDR3 is made up of 15 amino acids. Germline assignment: CDR1 MDHEN and CDR2 SYDVKM. CDR3 amino acids: CASSESRGNNYGYTF. The CDR3 nucleotides read TGTGCCAGCAGTGAGAGCAGGGGAAATAACTATGGCTACACCTTC.

This clonotype was observed at least ten times. The genes are TRBV28 and TRBJ2-7; TRBD2 agrees at 11 bases. The CDR3 length is 15 residues. CDR1 and CDR2 from the germline V gene are MDHEN and SYDVKM. The J segment lost 3 bases and the V segment lost 6 bases, leaving 7 bases of the junction unmatched. This CDR3 is CASRLGLADYYEQYF. DNA of the CDR3: TGTGCCAGCAGACTGGGACTAGCGGACTACTACGAGCAGTACTTC. Looking up the rest from reference TRBV28 and TRBJ2-7 gives the full variable domain: DVKVTQSSRYLVKRTGEKVFLECVQDMDHENMFWYRQDPGLGLRLIYFSYDVKMKEKGDIPEGYSVSREKKERFSLILESASTNQTSMYLCASRLGLADYYEQYFGPGTRLTVT.

The rearrangement joins TRBV7-3 to TRBJ1-2, with D perhaps TRBD1 (5 bases). This CDR3 spans 14 amino acids. V shed 4 bases and J shed 0 bases, with 9 bases lying between them. Looked up from germline, CDR1 is SGHTA and CDR2 is FQGTGA. CDR3 coding DNA: TGTGCCAGCAGCTCCGGGACTTCTAACTATGGCTACACCTTC. Residues: CASSSGTSNYGYTF.

This rearrangement joins TRBV19 to TRBJ2-1, with no clear D. The CDR3 contains 14 residues. The germline V gene encodes CDR1 LNHDA and CDR2 SQIVND (reference sequence). V lost 5 bases to trimming and J lost 12 bases, with 20 bases between them. The CDR3 loop is CASSPQVLGSGQFF. The CDR3, as DNA: TGTGCCAGTAGTCCCCAGGTTTTAGGAAGTGGGCAGTTCTTC.

The J gene is TRBJ2-3, the V gene TRBV4-3; D possibly corresponds to TRBD2 (5 bases). The CDR3 is 14 amino acids. Trimming shortened V by 2 bases and J by 5 bases, and 11 bases separated the two germline ends. Germline CDR1 LGHNA, CDR2 YSLEER. The CDR3 is CASSQRPGRDTQYF. DNA for the CDR3: TGCGCCAGCAGCCAACGGCCGGGGAGAGATACGCAGTATTTT.

Notes on this clonotype: The germline gene is not matched at one end of the junction; a read error may be the cause. J is TRBJ2-5 and V is TRBV29-1; D is perhaps TRBD2 (7 bases). From germline, CDR1 is SQVTM and CDR2 ANQGSEA. There are 15 residues in the CDR3. The CDR3 region is CSVEDHFRGGETQYF. The CDR3 DNA is TGCAGCGTTGAAGATCACTTTAGGGGGGGAGAGACCCAATACTTC.

This clonotype was observed at least ten times. The gene calls are TRBV2 and TRBJ1-1; 7 bases map to TRBD1. From germline, CDR1 is SNHLY and CDR2 FYNNEI. The V segment lost 6 bases and the J segment 1 base; nucleotides outside the gene matches: 5. This CDR3 contains 14 residues. The DNA of the CDR3 is TGTGCCAGCAGCCGACAGGGACCGAACACTGAAGCTTTCTTT. The encoded protein is CASSRQGPNTEAFF. The complete variable domain, with remaining parts taken from reference TRBV2 and TRBJ1-1, reads EPEVTQTPSHQVTQMGQEVILRCVPISNHLYFYWYRQILGQKVEFLVSFYNNEISEKSEIFDDQFSVERPDGSNFTLKIRSTKLEDSAMYFCASSRQGPNTEAFFGQGTRLTVV.

This chain links TRBV7-9 with TRBJ2-5; D is perhaps TRBD1 (6 bases). The germline V gene encodes CDR1 SEHNR and CDR2 FQNEAQ (reference sequence). This CDR3 contains 16 residues. V gave up 3 bases and J gave up 5 bases, with 19 bases separating them. In DNA, the CDR3 is TGTGCCAGCAGCTTCCGGGACCCACGACAGGCGGAGACCCAGTACTTC. Encoded protein: CASSFRDPRQAETQYF.